Reported below is one T cell receptor (beta chain). This CDR3 has 16 amino acids. Germline V lookup: CDR1 MGHDK, CDR2 SYGVNS. V was trimmed by 2 bases and J by 0 bases, leaving 12 bases between them. As handled by the study authors: By means of reference gene primer amplification, nucleated cell counts were estimated. Generated by immunoSEQ multiplex PCR, the TCRdb table keeps only in-frame clones and is missing some. The D gene and trimming were derived from the DNA, and the V and J assignments and clone size from that table. The profile shows about 100,000 clones, roughly 90% of them singletons. The data originate from a study of blood T cell repertoires in COVID-19. Study-wide context: Specimens from acute and convalescent COVID-19 originated in the United States, Italy and Spain. In each case, the material was cDNA or gDNA derived from T cells, B-cell-depleted T cells, or PBMCs.

The chain combines TRBV25-1 with TRBJ2-3; TRBD1 is a possible D gene (6 bases). This sequence was found in a human donor with active COVID-19. The donor label of this sample is uncertain. The sequencing sample was made of peripheral blood. The CDR3 DNA sequence: TGTGCCAGCAGTGAACCGCAGGGGTCTAGCACAGATACGCAGTATTTT. Its protein product is CASSEPQGSSTDTQYF.